These 11 T cell receptor beta chains came from one sample sequenced in a study of blood T cell repertoires in COVID-19. Clones were read by immunoSEQ multiplex PCR, and TCRdb kept only the in-frame ones, dropping some. Of roughly 200,000 clones listed, approximately 81% are singletons. Material for sequencing was peripheral blood. These receptors were obtained from a person between 65 and 79 years old with COVID-19, enrolled during active disease.

The chain uses TRBV6-2 or TRBV6-3 and TRBJ2-2; TRBD2 agrees at 11 bases. Germline V gene data show CDR1 as MNHEY and CDR2 as SVGEGT. The V and J ends lost 4 bases and 5 bases, in that order; junction bases with no gene match: 3. The CDR3 is 15 residues long. The CDR3 DNA sequence: TGTGCCAGCAGTTTTCGACTAGCGGGGACCGGGGAGCTGTTTTTT. This codes for CASSFRLAGTGELFF.

The DNA for the CDR3 is TGTGCCAGCAGTTATGTCGGGGTGAGCTCCTACAATGAGCAGTTCTTC. This sequence encodes CASSYVGVSSYNEQFF. This chain uses TRBV6-5 with TRBJ2-1; maybe TRBD2 (5 bases). The V gene lost 3 bases and the J gene lost 0 bases, with 12 bases spanning the gap. The CDR3 extends over 16 amino acids. The germline V gene has CDR1 MNHEY and CDR2 SVGAGI.

The chain carries TRBV13 and TRBJ2-5, with 9 bases aligning to TRBD2. The CDR3 length is 15 residues. Losses at the gene ends were 7 bases for V and 4 bases for J; bases not matched to a gene: 10. In germline, CDR1 is PRHDT, CDR2 FYEKMQ (reference sequence). This CDR3 is CASTLAGVMGETQYF. As DNA, the CDR3 is TGTGCCAGCACGTTAGCGGGGGTGATGGGAGAGACCCAGTACTTC.

CDR3 residues: CAVSPEGVLNQPQHF. The CDR3 coding sequence is TGTGCCGTTTCCCCCGAGGGGGTACTCAATCAGCCCCAGCATTTT. The rearrangement links TRBV28 to TRBJ1-5, with D perhaps TRBD1 (6 bases). There are 15 residues in the CDR3. Germline loops: CDR1 MDHEN, CDR2 SYDVKM. Trimming stripped 11 bases from V and 3 bases from J, with 20 bases between.

The chain joins TRBV14 to TRBJ1-6, with D perhaps matching TRBD1 (5 bases). The CDR3 consists of 15 residues. Between the trimmed V and J ends, which lost 3 bases and 7 bases, there was a span of 13 bases. CDR1 and CDR2 from the germline V gene are SGHDN and FVKESK. The CDR3: CASSHGRTLNSPLHF. The CDR3 bases are TGTGCCAGCAGCCATGGCCGGACACTGAATTCACCCCTCCACTTT.

The chain uses TRBV4-1 and TRBJ2-7, with 9 bases lining up with TRBD2. The CDR3 has 16 residues. The junction had 9 bases not matched to a gene; V was cut back by 1 base and J by 5 bases. CDR1 and CDR2 (germline): MGHRA, YSYEKL. The CDR3 bases are TGCGCCAGCAGCCAAGTACCACTAGCGGGTCGACACGAGCAGTACTTC. Protein product: CASSQVPLAGRHEQYF.

The V call is TRBV5-6, the J call TRBJ2-5; maybe TRBD1 (6 bases). Germline values: CDR1 SGHDT, CDR2 YYEEEE. The CDR3 runs to 16 residues. V was pared by 4 bases and J by 1 base, with 17 bases between. In nucleotides, the CDR3 is TGTGCCAGCAGCCCCATAAAGGACAGAGTCCAAGAGACCCAGTACTTC. As protein: CASSPIKDRVQETQYF.

The chain joins TRBV5-1 to TRBJ2-7; D uncertain. Trimming took off 4 bases at V and 0 bases at J, with 5 bases between the two ends. The CDR3 totals 12 residues. Germline lookup yields CDR1 SGHRS and CDR2 YFSETQ. The CDR3 DNA is TGCGCCAGCAGCCTAAGCTCCTACGAGCAGTACTTC. Amino acids: CASSLSSYEQYF.

The chain carries TRBV10-3 and TRBJ1-1, with D tentatively TRBD1 (6 bases). Per germline, CDR1 ENHRY and CDR2 SYGVKD. The CDR3 is made up of 13 amino acids. Deletions cut 10 bases from V and 0 bases from J, with 12 bases between. CDR3 in amino acids: CASSEGVNTEAFF. CDR3 bases: TGTGCCAGCTCAGAGGGGGTGAACACTGAAGCTTTCTTT.

V is TRBV5-1 and J is TRBJ2-2; 8 bases line up with TRBD1. Looked up from germline, CDR1 is SGHRS and CDR2 is YFSETQ. V lost 7 bases, J lost 7 bases, and 6 bases stayed unmatched. This CDR3 contains 13 residues. The CDR3 is CASGGQASGELFF. The CDR3 nucleotides are TGCGCCAGCGGGGGACAGGCCAGCGGGGAGCTGTTTTTT.

This clone was seen only once. This chain links TRBV2 with TRBJ1-1; 8 bases fit TRBD1. With V trimmed by 6 bases and J by 2 bases, 11 bases remained unmatched. CDR1 is SNHLY and CDR2 is FYNNEI in the germline V gene. This CDR3 has 16 residues. The CDR3 region is CASRNRGGITNTEAFF. In DNA form, the CDR3 reads TGTGCCAGCAGGAACAGGGGGGGAATTACTAACACTGAAGCTTTCTTT.